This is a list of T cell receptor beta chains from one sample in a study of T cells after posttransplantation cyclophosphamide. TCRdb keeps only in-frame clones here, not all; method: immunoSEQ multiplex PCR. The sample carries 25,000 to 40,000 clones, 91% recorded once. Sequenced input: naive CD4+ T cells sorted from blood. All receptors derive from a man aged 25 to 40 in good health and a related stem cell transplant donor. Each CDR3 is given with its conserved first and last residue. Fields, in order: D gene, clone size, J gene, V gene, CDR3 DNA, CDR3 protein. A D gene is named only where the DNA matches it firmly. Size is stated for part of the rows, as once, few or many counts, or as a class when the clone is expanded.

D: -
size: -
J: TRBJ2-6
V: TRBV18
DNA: TGTGCCAGCTCACCACTCCCGAAGGGGGCTGGGGCCAACGTCCTGACTTTC
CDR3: CASSPLPKGAGANVLTF

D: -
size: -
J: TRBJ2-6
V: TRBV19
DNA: TGTGCCACCTCCGGGACAAGAAGTACTGGGGCCAACGTCCTGACTTTC
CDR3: CATSGTRSTGANVLTF

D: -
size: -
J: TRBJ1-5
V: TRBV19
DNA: TGTGCCAGTAGGCACAACAGGGTTGAGGATCAGCCCCAGCATTTT
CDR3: CASRHNRVEDQPQHF

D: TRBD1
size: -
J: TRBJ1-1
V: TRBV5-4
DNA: TGTGCCAGCAGCCCCGGGACAGGACCGAACACTGAAGCTTTCTTT
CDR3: CASSPGTGPNTEAFF

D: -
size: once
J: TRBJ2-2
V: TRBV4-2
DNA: TGTGCCAGCAGCCGAGAATGGAGAGGCACCGGGGAGCTGTTTTTT
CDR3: CASSREWRGTGELFF

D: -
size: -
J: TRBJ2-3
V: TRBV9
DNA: TGTGCCAGCAGCTTTGGGGGCGGCGATACGCAGTATTTT
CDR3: CASSFGGGDTQYF

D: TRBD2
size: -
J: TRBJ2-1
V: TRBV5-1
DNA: TGCGCCAGCCTACCGGGACTAGCGGGGTTGAGCTCCTACAATGAGCAGTTCTTC
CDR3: CASLPGLAGLSSYNEQFF

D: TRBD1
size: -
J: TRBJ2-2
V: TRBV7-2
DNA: TGTGCCAGCAGCCTGGACAGGGGTGTTGCCGGGGAGCTGTTTTTT
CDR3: CASSLDRGVAGELFF

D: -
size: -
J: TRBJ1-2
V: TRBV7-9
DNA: TGTGCCAGCAGCTTATCGGGGAATGGCTACACCTTC
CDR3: CASSLSGNGYTF

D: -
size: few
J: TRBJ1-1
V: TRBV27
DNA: TGTGCCAGCAGTTACGGACACTCGAACACTGAAGCTTTCTTT
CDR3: CASSYGHSNTEAFF

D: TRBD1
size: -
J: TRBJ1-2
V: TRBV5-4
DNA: TGTGCCAGCAGCTTGGCTCGCGACAGGGTAATGGGCTATGGCTACACCTTC
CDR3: CASSLARDRVMGYGYTF

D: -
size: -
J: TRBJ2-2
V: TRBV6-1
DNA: TGTGCCAGCAGACTGGACTGGGCGAACACCGGGGAGCTGTTTTTT
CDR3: CASRLDWANTGELFF

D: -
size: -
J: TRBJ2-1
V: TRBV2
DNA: TGTGCCAGCAGTGGGCAAGCGGCGGTCTACAATGAGCAGTTCTTC
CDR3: CASSGQAAVYNEQFF

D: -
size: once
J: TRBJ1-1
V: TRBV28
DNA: TGTGCCAGCAGCCTTGACAGGCCAAACATAGGGAACACTGAAGCTTTCTTT
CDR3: CASSLDRPNIGNTEAFF

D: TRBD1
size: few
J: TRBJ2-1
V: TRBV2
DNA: TGTGCCAGCAGTGCGGGGACAGGGTCCAATGAGCAGTTCTTC
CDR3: CASSAGTGSNEQFF

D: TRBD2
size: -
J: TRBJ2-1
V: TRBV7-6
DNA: TGTGCCAGCAGCTTAGTAGCGGGGGCGACCTACAATGAGCAGTTCTTC
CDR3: CASSLVAGATYNEQFF

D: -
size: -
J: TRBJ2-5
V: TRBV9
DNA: TGTGCCAGCAGCGTAGGCCAGGGGACCCAGTACTTC
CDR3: CASSVGQGTQYF

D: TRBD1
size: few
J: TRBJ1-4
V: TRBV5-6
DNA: TGTGCCAGCAGCCTGACAGGGGGGCTCGGGGAAAAACTGTTTTTT
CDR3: CASSLTGGLGEKLFF

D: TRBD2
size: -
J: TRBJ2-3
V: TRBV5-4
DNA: TGTGCCAGCAGCTCGGTACTAGCGGGGGACACAGATACGCAGTATTTT
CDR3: CASSSVLAGDTDTQYF

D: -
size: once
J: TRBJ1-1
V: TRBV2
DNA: TGTGCCAGCCGGCAGGGTGAAGCTTTCTTT
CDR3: CASRQGEAFF

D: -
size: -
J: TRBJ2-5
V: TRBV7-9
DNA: TGTGCCAGCAGCTTGGGGGGGCAGAAAGAGACCCAGTACTTC
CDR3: CASSLGGQKETQYF

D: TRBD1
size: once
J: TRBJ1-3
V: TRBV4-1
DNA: TGCGCCAGCAGCCGTGACAGGGCCGGAAACACCATATATTTT
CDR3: CASSRDRAGNTIYF

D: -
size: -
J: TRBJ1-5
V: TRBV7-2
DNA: TGTGCCAGCAGCTTAAGCGGGCTGGGTCAGCCCCAGCATTTT
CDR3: CASSLSGLGQPQHF

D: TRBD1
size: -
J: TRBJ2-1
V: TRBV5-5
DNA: TGTGCCAGCACCCCTGGAGGACAGGGGTACGGTGAGCAGTTCTTC
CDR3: CASTPGGQGYGEQFF

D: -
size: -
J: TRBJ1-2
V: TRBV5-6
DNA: TGTGCCAGCAGCTTTAGAGGGCTCGGAAACTATGGCTACACCTTC
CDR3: CASSFRGLGNYGYTF

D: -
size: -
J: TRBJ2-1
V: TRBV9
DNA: TGTGCCAGCAGCCAACGACTGACCTACAATGAGCAGTTCTTC
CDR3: CASSQRLTYNEQFF

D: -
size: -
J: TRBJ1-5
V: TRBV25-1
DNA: TGTGCCACCCCGTTTAGGATGAAGGGGATTGTTAGCAATCAGCCCCAGCATTTT
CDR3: CATPFRMKGIVSNQPQHF

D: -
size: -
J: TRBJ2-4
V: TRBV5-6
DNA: TGTGCCAGCAGCTTGGGGCCCCTAGCCAAAAACATTCAGTACTTC
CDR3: CASSLGPLAKNIQYF

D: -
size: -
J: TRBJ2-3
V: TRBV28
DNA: TGTGCCAGCAGTAGGCAGGGCAGGGGAACAGATACGCAGTATTTT
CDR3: CASSRQGRGTDTQYF

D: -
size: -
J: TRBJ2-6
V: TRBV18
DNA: TGTGCCAGCTCAACGATGAACACTAACTCTGGGGCCAACGTCCTGACTTTC
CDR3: CASSTMNTNSGANVLTF

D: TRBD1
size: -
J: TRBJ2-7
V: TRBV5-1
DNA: TGCGCCAGCAGCCGGGACAGTCCCCACTACGAGCAGTACTTC
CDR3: CASSRDSPHYEQYF